This is a list of T cell receptor beta chains from one sample in a study of T cells in Graves' hyperthyroidism and ophthalmopathy. MiXCR was run by TCRdb on the multiplex PCR reads, yielding one entry per CDR3 protein. The table has about 400,000 distinct CDR3 sequences, about 14% seen once. The sequencing input was blood. The receptors were sampled from a man between 18 and 35 years old with Graves' ophthalmopathy. Each CDR3 is given with its conserved first and last residue. Fields, in order: D gene, CDR3 length, V gene, J gene, clone size, CDR3 DNA, CDR3 protein. A D gene is named only where the DNA matches it firmly. The size field is filled for only some rows; it gives once, few, many or a size class.

d_call: NA; cdr3_length: 16; v_call: TRBV11-2; j_call: TRBJ2-1; clone_size: many; cdr3_nt: TGTGCCAGCAGCTTAGATCTCGAGTACTCCTACAATGAGCAGTTCTTC; cdr3_aa: CASSLDLEYSYNEQFF
d_call: NA; cdr3_length: 14; v_call: TRBV2; j_call: TRBJ2-3; clone_size: many; cdr3_nt: TGTGCCAGCAGTGGTGCTAGTATCGCAGATACGCAGTATTTT; cdr3_aa: CASSGASIADTQYF
d_call: NA; cdr3_length: 16; v_call: TRBV6-1; j_call: TRBJ1-2; clone_size: many; cdr3_nt: TGTGCCAGCAGGCGAGACAGCACCGTCTCTAACTATGGCTACACCTTC; cdr3_aa: CASRRDSTVSNYGYTF
d_call: TRBD2; cdr3_length: 15; v_call: TRBV7-3; j_call: TRBJ2-1; clone_size: many; cdr3_nt: TGTGCCAGCAGGACTGGGGCTAGCGGGAGTTTAGAGCAGTTCTTC; cdr3_aa: CASRTGASGSLEQFF
d_call: NA; cdr3_length: 16; v_call: TRBV7-8; j_call: TRBJ2-3; clone_size: many; cdr3_nt: TGTGCCAGCAGCTTACCAACGCCGGGAGTCACAGATACGCAGTATTTT; cdr3_aa: CASSLPTPGVTDTQYF
d_call: TRBD2; cdr3_length: 16; v_call: TRBV5-4; j_call: TRBJ2-5; clone_size: few; cdr3_nt: TGTGCCAGCAGACCTAAACTAGCGGGCGAATACGAGACCCAGTACTTC; cdr3_aa: CASRPKLAGEYETQYF
d_call: NA; cdr3_length: 14; v_call: TRBV7-2; j_call: TRBJ2-3; clone_size: many; cdr3_nt: TGTGCCAGCAGCGAACTTACTCTAACAGATACGCAGTATTTT; cdr3_aa: CASSELTLTDTQYF
d_call: TRBD2; cdr3_length: 14; v_call: TRBV7-9; j_call: TRBJ2-1; clone_size: many; cdr3_nt: TGTGCCAGCATCGGTAGCGGGAGGAGGAATGAGCAGTTCTTC; cdr3_aa: CASIGSGRRNEQFF
d_call: NA; cdr3_length: 15; v_call: TRBV5-1; j_call: TRBJ1-1; clone_size: many; cdr3_nt: TGCGCCAGCAGGGGGGATGGAGGGACCCTCCTTGAAGCTTTCTTT; cdr3_aa: CASRGDGGTLLEAFF
d_call: NA; cdr3_length: 14; v_call: TRBV2; j_call: TRBJ2-3; clone_size: many; cdr3_nt: TGTGCCAGCAGTGAGGGGCAGTACACAGATACGCAGTATTTT; cdr3_aa: CASSEGQYTDTQYF
d_call: NA; cdr3_length: 13; v_call: TRBV11-3; j_call: TRBJ1-6; clone_size: NA; cdr3_nt: TGTGCCAGCAGCTTAGTAGCGCGTTCACCCCTCCACTTT; cdr3_aa: CASSLVARSPLHF
d_call: TRBD1; cdr3_length: 15; v_call: TRBV9; j_call: TRBJ1-6; clone_size: many; cdr3_nt: TGTGCCAGCAGCAAGGACAGGGGAAGGAATTCACCCCTCCACTTT; cdr3_aa: CASSKDRGRNSPLHF
d_call: TRBD1; cdr3_length: 13; v_call: TRBV20-1; j_call: TRBJ2-7; clone_size: many; cdr3_nt: TGCAGTGCTCGCGACAGGGGAGTTTACGAGCAGTACTTC; cdr3_aa: CSARDRGVYEQYF
d_call: NA; cdr3_length: 12; v_call: TRBV20-1; j_call: TRBJ2-7; clone_size: many; cdr3_nt: TGCAGTGCTGACTCCAGGGTGGGGGAGCAGTACTTC; cdr3_aa: CSADSRVGEQYF
d_call: NA; cdr3_length: 14; v_call: TRBV12-3/TRBV12-4; j_call: TRBJ2-5; clone_size: many; cdr3_nt: TGTGCCAGCAGTTCTAGGCGGGGGCCTGAGACCCAGTACTTC; cdr3_aa: CASSSRRGPETQYF
d_call: NA; cdr3_length: 13; v_call: TRBV30; j_call: TRBJ2-3; clone_size: NA; cdr3_nt: TGTGCCTGGAATCCGGGGGCGGGCGATACGCAGTATTTT; cdr3_aa: CAWNPGAGDTQYF
d_call: NA; cdr3_length: 13; v_call: TRBV14; j_call: TRBJ1-6; clone_size: many; cdr3_nt: TGTGCCAGCAGCCAAGTAGTTGGGTCACCCCTCCACTTT; cdr3_aa: CASSQVVGSPLHF
d_call: NA; cdr3_length: 14; v_call: TRBV20-1; j_call: TRBJ1-5; clone_size: many; cdr3_nt: TGCAGTGCTGGACTGGGTTCCCCCAGTCAGCCCCAGCATTTT; cdr3_aa: CSAGLGSPSQPQHF
d_call: NA; cdr3_length: 16; v_call: TRBV6-1; j_call: TRBJ1-5; clone_size: many; cdr3_nt: TGTGCCAGCAGTGAAATATCCACCAGCAGCAATCAGCCCCAGCATTTT; cdr3_aa: CASSEISTSSNQPQHF
d_call: TRBD2; cdr3_length: 15; v_call: TRBV11-2; j_call: TRBJ2-5; clone_size: many; cdr3_nt: TGTGCCAGCAGCGCGGGGAGCGGGGGTGGAGAGACCCAGTACTTC; cdr3_aa: CASSAGSGGGETQYF
d_call: TRBD2; cdr3_length: 16; v_call: TRBV7-2; j_call: TRBJ2-5; clone_size: many; cdr3_nt: TGTGCCAGCAGCTGGGCACTAGCGGGAGCAGGAGAGACCCAGTACTTC; cdr3_aa: CASSWALAGAGETQYF
d_call: TRBD2; cdr3_length: 16; v_call: TRBV9; j_call: TRBJ2-3; clone_size: NA; cdr3_nt: TGTGCCAGCAGCGTAGCGGCTAGCGGGAACGGAGATACGCAGTATTTT; cdr3_aa: CASSVAASGNGDTQYF
d_call: TRBD2; cdr3_length: 16; v_call: TRBV9; j_call: TRBJ2-5; clone_size: many; cdr3_nt: TGTGCCAGCAGCGTAGAGGCTAGCGGGGCGCAAGAGACCCAGTACTTC; cdr3_aa: CASSVEASGAQETQYF
d_call: NA; cdr3_length: 15; v_call: TRBV10-1; j_call: TRBJ2-3; clone_size: NA; cdr3_nt: TGCGCCAGCAGTGAGGCGGCGGTCTCTCTAGATACGCAGTATTTT; cdr3_aa: CASSEAAVSLDTQYF
d_call: NA; cdr3_length: 14; v_call: TRBV3-1; j_call: TRBJ1-3; clone_size: few; cdr3_nt: TGTGCCAGCGCTCGGGGGGTTACTGGAAACACCATATATTTT; cdr3_aa: CASARGVTGNTIYF
d_call: NA; cdr3_length: 15; v_call: TRBV9; j_call: TRBJ1-4; clone_size: few; cdr3_nt: TGTGCCAGCAGCCCCCGGTGGGCGGAGAGGGAAAAACTGTTTTTT; cdr3_aa: CASSPRWAEREKLFF
d_call: NA; cdr3_length: 12; v_call: TRBV30; j_call: TRBJ2-7; clone_size: once; cdr3_nt: TGTGCCTGGACGCCTAACGTCTACGAGCAGTACTTC; cdr3_aa: CAWTPNVYEQYF
d_call: NA; cdr3_length: 15; v_call: TRBV6-1; j_call: TRBJ1-4; clone_size: NA; cdr3_nt: TGTGCCAGCAGAAAGGGGGTAGTGACTAATGAAAAACTGTTTTTT; cdr3_aa: CASRKGVVTNEKLFF
d_call: NA; cdr3_length: 16; v_call: TRBV6-1; j_call: TRBJ2-1; clone_size: many; cdr3_nt: TGTGCCAGCAGTGACTTAGGTGGGAAGTCCTACAATGAGCAGTTCTTC; cdr3_aa: CASSDLGGKSYNEQFF
d_call: NA; cdr3_length: 13; v_call: TRBV7-2; j_call: TRBJ1-2; clone_size: NA; cdr3_nt: TGTGCCAGCAGCTTCCGGGAGGAGAGGGGCTACACCTTC; cdr3_aa: CASSFREERGYTF
d_call: TRBD2; cdr3_length: 16; v_call: TRBV7-2; j_call: TRBJ2-6; clone_size: many; cdr3_nt: TGTGCCAGCAGCATAAGCGGGGGGTATGGGGCCAACGTCCTGACTTTC; cdr3_aa: CASSISGGYGANVLTF
d_call: NA; cdr3_length: 11; v_call: TRBV2; j_call: TRBJ2-5; clone_size: many; cdr3_nt: TGTGCCAGCGACAGCTTGGAGACCCAGTACTTC; cdr3_aa: CASDSLETQYF
d_call: TRBD1; cdr3_length: 16; v_call: TRBV11-2; j_call: TRBJ2-2; clone_size: many; cdr3_nt: TGTGCCAGCAGCCCCCCGGACAGGGTGTCAGCCGGGGAGCTGTTTTTT; cdr3_aa: CASSPPDRVSAGELFF
d_call: NA; cdr3_length: 14; v_call: TRBV5-1; j_call: TRBJ2-1; clone_size: NA; cdr3_nt: TGCGCCAGCAGCTTGTCTCTAGAGGGAGGTGAGCAGTTCTTC; cdr3_aa: CASSLSLEGGEQFF
d_call: NA; cdr3_length: 12; v_call: TRBV10-1; j_call: TRBJ1-1; clone_size: few; cdr3_nt: TGCGCCAGCAGCCTAAACAGGGAAGCAGCTTTCTTT; cdr3_aa: CASSLNREAAFF
d_call: NA; cdr3_length: 14; v_call: TRBV7-9; j_call: TRBJ1-2; clone_size: few; cdr3_nt: TGTGCCAGCAGCTCCCGGGGCACAGACTATGGCTACACCTTC; cdr3_aa: CASSSRGTDYGYTF
d_call: NA; cdr3_length: 14; v_call: TRBV4-3; j_call: TRBJ2-2; clone_size: few; cdr3_nt: TGCGCCAGCAGCCCAGAGTTACACACCGGGGAGCTGTTTTTT; cdr3_aa: CASSPELHTGELFF
d_call: TRBD2; cdr3_length: 13; v_call: TRBV25-1; j_call: TRBJ2-1; clone_size: NA; cdr3_nt: TGTGCCAGCAGGAGAGCGGGGGACAATGAGCAGTTCTTC; cdr3_aa: CASRRAGDNEQFF
d_call: NA; cdr3_length: 15; v_call: TRBV4-1; j_call: TRBJ2-7; clone_size: few; cdr3_nt: TGCGCCAGCAGCCCAGGACACGAAGCGTCCTACGAGCAGTACTTC; cdr3_aa: CASSPGHEASYEQYF
d_call: TRBD1; cdr3_length: 18; v_call: TRBV7-9; j_call: TRBJ1-4; clone_size: NA; cdr3_nt: TGTGCCAGCAGCCAAGACCCAGCGGTAGGACAGGGGCCCGAAAAACTGTTTTTT; cdr3_aa: CASSQDPAVGQGPEKLFF
d_call: TRBD2; cdr3_length: 11; v_call: TRBV30; j_call: TRBJ2-7; clone_size: many; cdr3_nt: TGTGCCTGTGGACTAGTCCACGAGCAGTACTTC; cdr3_aa: CACGLVHEQYF
d_call: NA; cdr3_length: 14; v_call: TRBV7-3; j_call: TRBJ2-5; clone_size: many; cdr3_nt: TGTGCCAGCAGCTTTAGGGGAAATCAAGAGACCCAGTACTTC; cdr3_aa: CASSFRGNQETQYF
d_call: TRBD1; cdr3_length: 16; v_call: TRBV12-3/TRBV12-4; j_call: TRBJ2-2; clone_size: few; cdr3_nt: TGTGCCAGCAGTCAGGACAGGGGACTGAACACCGGGGGGCTGTTTTTT; cdr3_aa: CASSQDRGLNTGGLFF
d_call: TRBD2; cdr3_length: 16; v_call: TRBV12-3/TRBV12-4; j_call: TRBJ2-1; clone_size: many; cdr3_nt: TGTGCCAGCAGTTCCCGACTAGCGGGGGGGCCGAATGAGCAGTTCTTC; cdr3_aa: CASSSRLAGGPNEQFF
d_call: NA; cdr3_length: 13; v_call: TRBV20-1; j_call: TRBJ1-5; clone_size: few; cdr3_nt: TGCAGTGCACAAACAGGGAGCAATCAGCCCCAGCATTTT; cdr3_aa: CSAQTGSNQPQHF
d_call: NA; cdr3_length: 13; v_call: TRBV27; j_call: TRBJ2-3; clone_size: few; cdr3_nt: TGTGCCAGCAGTTTTTATGGGCGGGATATGCAGTATTTT; cdr3_aa: CASSFYGRDMQYF
d_call: TRBD1; cdr3_length: 19; v_call: TRBV24-1; j_call: TRBJ2-3; clone_size: many; cdr3_nt: TGTGCCACCAGTGATCCCGCCGGGACAGGGGGCTTCGGCACAGATACGCAGTATTTT; cdr3_aa: CATSDPAGTGGFGTDTQYF
d_call: NA; cdr3_length: 13; v_call: TRBV7-3; j_call: TRBJ1-2; clone_size: few; cdr3_nt: TGTGCCAGCAGCTTATTACCGGGCTATGGCTACACCTTC; cdr3_aa: CASSLLPGYGYTF
d_call: TRBD2; cdr3_length: 18; v_call: TRBV6-2/TRBV6-3; j_call: TRBJ2-3; clone_size: many; cdr3_nt: TGTGCCAGCAGTTACGGGACTAGCGGGGTGTCTAGCACAGATACGCAGTATTTT; cdr3_aa: CASSYGTSGVSSTDTQYF
d_call: NA; cdr3_length: 16; v_call: TRBV3-1; j_call: TRBJ2-1; clone_size: many; cdr3_nt: TGTGCCAGCAGCCAGGGGAGCCGGGGCGCCTACAATGAGCAGTTCTTC; cdr3_aa: CASSQGSRGAYNEQFF
d_call: NA; cdr3_length: 14; v_call: TRBV12-3/TRBV12-4; j_call: TRBJ2-2; clone_size: few; cdr3_nt: TGTGCCAGCGGGGGCGGGGGTAGCACCGGGGAGCTGTTTTTT; cdr3_aa: CASGGGGSTGELFF
d_call: NA; cdr3_length: 13; v_call: TRBV28; j_call: TRBJ2-5; clone_size: many; cdr3_nt: TGTGCCAGCAGTTTTTCAGTACAAGAGACCCAGTACTTC; cdr3_aa: CASSFSVQETQYF
d_call: NA; cdr3_length: 14; v_call: TRBV27; j_call: TRBJ1-1; clone_size: many; cdr3_nt: TGTGCCAGCAGTATCCTCCCCACGGCCTATGAAGCTTTCTTT; cdr3_aa: CASSILPTAYEAFF
d_call: TRBD1; cdr3_length: 13; v_call: TRBV27; j_call: TRBJ2-3; clone_size: many; cdr3_nt: TGTGCCAGCAGTCCGGATGACAGGGTTACGCAGTATTTT; cdr3_aa: CASSPDDRVTQYF
d_call: TRBD2; cdr3_length: 15; v_call: TRBV20-1; j_call: TRBJ2-5; clone_size: few; cdr3_nt: TGCAGTGCTTCACCGACTAGCGCTAGACAAGGGACCCAGTACTTC; cdr3_aa: CSASPTSARQGTQYF
d_call: TRBD2; cdr3_length: 12; v_call: TRBV2; j_call: TRBJ2-1; clone_size: NA; cdr3_nt: TGTGCCAGCAGTGCTCCGGGACTAGCATTACTCTTC; cdr3_aa: CASSAPGLALLF
d_call: NA; cdr3_length: 14; v_call: TRBV7-2; j_call: TRBJ2-5; clone_size: many; cdr3_nt: TGTGCCAGCAGCTTCACCTACGTCCAAGAGACCCAGTACTTC; cdr3_aa: CASSFTYVQETQYF